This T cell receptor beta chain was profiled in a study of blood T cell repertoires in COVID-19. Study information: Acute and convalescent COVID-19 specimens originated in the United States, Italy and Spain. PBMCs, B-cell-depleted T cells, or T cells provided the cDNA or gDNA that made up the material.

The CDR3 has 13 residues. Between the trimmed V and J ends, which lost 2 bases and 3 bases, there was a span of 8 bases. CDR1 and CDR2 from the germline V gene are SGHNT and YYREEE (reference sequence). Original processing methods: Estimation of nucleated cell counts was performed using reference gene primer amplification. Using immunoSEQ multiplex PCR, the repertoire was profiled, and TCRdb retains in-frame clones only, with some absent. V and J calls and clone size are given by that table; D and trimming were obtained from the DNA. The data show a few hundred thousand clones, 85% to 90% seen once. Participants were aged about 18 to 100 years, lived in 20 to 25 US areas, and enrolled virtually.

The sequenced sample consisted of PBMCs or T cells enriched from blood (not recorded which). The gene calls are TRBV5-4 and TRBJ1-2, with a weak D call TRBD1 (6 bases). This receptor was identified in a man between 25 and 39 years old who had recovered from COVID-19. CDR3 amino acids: CASSFGGHYGYTF. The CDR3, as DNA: TGTGCCAGCAGCTTCGGGGGGCACTATGGCTACACCTTC. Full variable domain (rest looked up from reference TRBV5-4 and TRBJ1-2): ETGVTQSPTHLIKTRGQQVTLRCSSQSGHNTVSWYQQALGQGPQFIFQYYREEENGRGNFPPRFSGLQFPNYSSELNVNALELDDSALYLCASSFGGHYGYTFGSGTRLTVV.